Presented here are 6 T cell receptor beta chains from one specimen sequenced in a study of shared clonotypes between healthy human individuals. The assay was immunoSEQ multiplex PCR, and TCRdb's table has in-frame clones only and misses some. The sample holds about 2.4 million clones; approximately 90% are singletons and the top ten take 0.13% to 0.15%. Sequenced material: naive CD4+ T cells sorted from blood. As to subset: CD45RA+ positively selected. Source of these receptors: a man in his late teens or twenties in good health.

Comment on this clone: Mismatch with germline at one junction end may stem from a read error. The rearrangement links TRBV6-1 to TRBJ1-5; D remains ambiguous. Germline-derived CDR1 and CDR2 are MNHNS and SASEGT. CDR3 length: 12 residues. DNA of the CDR3: TGTGCCAGCAGTGAAGTAAGGCAGCTCCAGCATTTT. This sequence encodes CASSEVRQLQHF.

The gene calls are TRBV6-6 and TRBJ1-4; D unclear. Germline V gene data show CDR1 as MNHNY and CDR2 as SVGAGI (reference sequence). Trimming shortened V by 4 bases and J by 0 bases, and 12 bases separated the two germline ends. The CDR3 runs 16 residues. This CDR3 is CASSSLGGATNEKLFF. In nucleotides, the CDR3 is TGTGCCAGCAGTTCCCTCGGCGGTGCAACTAATGAAAAACTGTTTTTT.

The V call is TRBV15, the J call TRBJ1-2; no definite D call. V shed 0 bases and J shed 6 bases, with 11 bases lying between them. In germline, CDR1 is LNHNV, CDR2 YYDKDF (reference sequence). The CDR3 has 14 residues. The CDR3 DNA is TGTGCCACCAGCAGAGATATCGGATCGGATGGCTACACCTTC. This codes for CATSRDIGSDGYTF.

Remarks on this clone: Other DNA sequences of this sample code for an identical CDR3. The V and J genes are TRBV7-2 and TRBJ2-1; D gene ambiguous. Trimming stripped 3 bases from V and 6 bases from J, with 3 bases between. Per germline, CDR1 SGHTA and CDR2 FQGNSA. CDR3 size: 11 residues. The CDR3 nucleotides read TGTGCCAGCAGCTTGAGCAATGAGCAGTTCTTC. Protein sequence: CASSLSNEQFF.

The V and J genes are TRBV28 and TRBJ1-1; D not certain. This CDR3 has 14 amino acids. Between the trimmed V and J ends, which lost 4 bases and 0 bases, there was a span of 9 bases. Looked up from germline, CDR1 is MDHEN and CDR2 is SYDVKM. CDR3 sequence reads: CASSSSGLNTEAFF. CDR3 coding DNA: TGTGCCAGCAGTTCCTCGGGCCTGAACACTGAAGCTTTCTTT.

The chain joins TRBV5-4 to TRBJ2-5, with a tentative D call TRBD2 (5 bases). V was shortened by 0 bases and J by 5 bases, with 14 bases between the two germline ends. The germline CDR1 and CDR2 sequences are SGHNT and YYREEE (reference sequence). This CDR3 has 15 residues. CDR3 coding DNA: TGTGCCAGCAGCTTGGTCACTCAGAGGGCGGAGACCCAGTACTTC. This encodes CASSLVTQRAETQYF.